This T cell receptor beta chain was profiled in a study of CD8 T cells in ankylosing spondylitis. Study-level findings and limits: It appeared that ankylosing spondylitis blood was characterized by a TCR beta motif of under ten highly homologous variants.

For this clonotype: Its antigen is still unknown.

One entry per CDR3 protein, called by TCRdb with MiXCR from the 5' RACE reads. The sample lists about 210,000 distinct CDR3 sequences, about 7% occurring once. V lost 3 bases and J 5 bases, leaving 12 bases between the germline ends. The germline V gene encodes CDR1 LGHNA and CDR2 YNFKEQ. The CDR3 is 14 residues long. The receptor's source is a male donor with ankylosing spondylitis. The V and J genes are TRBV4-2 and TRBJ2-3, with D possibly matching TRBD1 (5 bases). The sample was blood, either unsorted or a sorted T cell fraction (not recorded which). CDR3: CASSHLLRGDTQYF. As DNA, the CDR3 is TGTGCCAGCAGCCACCTACTAAGGGGAGATACGCAGTATTTT.